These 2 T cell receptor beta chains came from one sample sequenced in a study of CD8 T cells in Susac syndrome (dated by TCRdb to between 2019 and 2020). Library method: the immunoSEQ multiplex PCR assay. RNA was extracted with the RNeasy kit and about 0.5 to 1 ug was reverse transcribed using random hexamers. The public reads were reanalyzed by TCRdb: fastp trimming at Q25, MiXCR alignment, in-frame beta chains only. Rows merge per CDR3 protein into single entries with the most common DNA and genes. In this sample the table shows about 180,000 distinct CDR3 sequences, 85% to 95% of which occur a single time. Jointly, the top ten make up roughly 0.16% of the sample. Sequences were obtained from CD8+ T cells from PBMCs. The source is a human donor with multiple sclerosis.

DNA of the CDR3: TGTGCCAGCAGACCCGAGCTTGGGTCTGGGGCCAACGTCCTGACTTTC. Amino acids: CASRPELGSGANVLTF. This chain uses TRBV28 with TRBJ2-6; D call uncertain. CDR1 and CDR2 from the germline V gene are MDHEN and SYDVKM. V was clipped by 6 bases and J by 1 base, with 13 bases between them. The CDR3 loop spans 16 amino acids.

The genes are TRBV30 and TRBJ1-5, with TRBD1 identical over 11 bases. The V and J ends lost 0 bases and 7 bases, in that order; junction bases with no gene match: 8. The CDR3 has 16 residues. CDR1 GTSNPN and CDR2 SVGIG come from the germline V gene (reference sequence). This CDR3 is CAWSVFRTGGLQPQHF. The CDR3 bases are TGTGCCTGGAGTGTATTCAGGACAGGGGGCTTGCAGCCCCAGCATTTT.